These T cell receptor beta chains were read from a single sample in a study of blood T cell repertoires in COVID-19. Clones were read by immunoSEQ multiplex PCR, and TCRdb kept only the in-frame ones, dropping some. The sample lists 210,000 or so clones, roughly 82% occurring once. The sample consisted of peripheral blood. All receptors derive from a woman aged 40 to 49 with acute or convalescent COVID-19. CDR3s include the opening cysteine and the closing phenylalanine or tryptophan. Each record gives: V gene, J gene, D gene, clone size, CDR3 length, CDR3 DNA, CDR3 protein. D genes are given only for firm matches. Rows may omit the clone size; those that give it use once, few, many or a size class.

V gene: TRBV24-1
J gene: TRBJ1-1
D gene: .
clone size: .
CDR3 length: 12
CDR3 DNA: TGTGCCACCAGCTCTCGAACAGGTGAAGCTTTCTTT
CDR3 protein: CATSSRTGEAFF

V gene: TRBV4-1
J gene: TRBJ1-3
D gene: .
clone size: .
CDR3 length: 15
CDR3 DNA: TGCGCCAGCAGCCAAGGGGCTTCCTCTGGAAACACCATATATTTT
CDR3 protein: CASSQGASSGNTIYF

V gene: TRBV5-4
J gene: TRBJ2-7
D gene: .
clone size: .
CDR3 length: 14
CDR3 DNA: TGTGCCAGCAGCTTGACGACAGTCCTAACGGAGCAGTACTTC
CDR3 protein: CASSLTTVLTEQYF

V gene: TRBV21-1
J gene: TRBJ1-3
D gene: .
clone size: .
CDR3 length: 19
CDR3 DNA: TGTGCCAGCAGCAAAATCCCCACGGTCGGTCGTCGTTTAGGAAACACCATATATTTT
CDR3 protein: CASSKIPTVGRRLGNTIYF

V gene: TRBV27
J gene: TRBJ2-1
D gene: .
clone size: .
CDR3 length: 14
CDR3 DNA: TGTGCCAGCAGTAATCGGGCTGAGGGCAATGAGCAGTTCTTC
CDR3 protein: CASSNRAEGNEQFF

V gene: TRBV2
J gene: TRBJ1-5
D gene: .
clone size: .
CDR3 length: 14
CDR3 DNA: TGTGCCAGGGGCACGAACCCTGGCAATCAGCCCCAGCATTTT
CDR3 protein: CARGTNPGNQPQHF

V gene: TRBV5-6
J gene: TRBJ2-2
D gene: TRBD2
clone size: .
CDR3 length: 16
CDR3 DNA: TGTGCCAGCAGCTCCTGGACTAGCGGGACCGCCGGGGAGCTGTTTTTT
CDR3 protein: CASSSWTSGTAGELFF

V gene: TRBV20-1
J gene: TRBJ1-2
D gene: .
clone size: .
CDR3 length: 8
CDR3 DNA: TGCAGTGCCATTGGCTACACCTTC
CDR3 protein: CSAIGYTF

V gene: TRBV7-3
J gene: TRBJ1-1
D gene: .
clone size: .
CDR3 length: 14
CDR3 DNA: TGTGCCAGCAGCCCGACGGGGAGTCACACTGAAGCTTTCTTT
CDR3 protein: CASSPTGSHTEAFF

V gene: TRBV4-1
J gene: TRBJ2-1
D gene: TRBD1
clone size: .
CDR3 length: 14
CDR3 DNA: TGCGCCAGCAGCCAAGGACAGGGCTACAATGAGCAGTTCTTC
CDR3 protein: CASSQGQGYNEQFF

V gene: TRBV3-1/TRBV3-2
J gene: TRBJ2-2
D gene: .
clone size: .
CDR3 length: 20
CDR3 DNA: TGTGCCAGCAGCCAAGGAGGAGTCAGTCGGAGGGAGGTGTACACCGGGGAGCTGTTTTTT
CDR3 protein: CASSQGGVSRREVYTGELFF

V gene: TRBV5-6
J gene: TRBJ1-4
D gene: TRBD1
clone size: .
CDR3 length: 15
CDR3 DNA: TGTGCCAGCAGCTTGGACAGGGGGTATAGTGAAAAACTGTTTTTT
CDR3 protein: CASSLDRGYSEKLFF

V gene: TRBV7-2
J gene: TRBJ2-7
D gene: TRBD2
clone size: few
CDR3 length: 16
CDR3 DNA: TGTGCCAGCAGCTTAGTAGGAGGGACTAGCCCCTACGAGCAGTACTTC
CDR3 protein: CASSLVGGTSPYEQYF

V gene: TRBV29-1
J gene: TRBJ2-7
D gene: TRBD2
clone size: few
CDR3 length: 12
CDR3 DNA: TGCAGCGTTGCGGCGGGAGAAGACGAGCAGTACTTC
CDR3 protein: CSVAAGEDEQYF

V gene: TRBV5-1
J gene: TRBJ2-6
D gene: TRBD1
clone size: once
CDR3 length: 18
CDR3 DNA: TGCGCCAGCAGCTTCAGGGGGTTTGAGTACTCTGGGGCCAACGTCCTGACTTTC
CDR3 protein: CASSFRGFEYSGANVLTF

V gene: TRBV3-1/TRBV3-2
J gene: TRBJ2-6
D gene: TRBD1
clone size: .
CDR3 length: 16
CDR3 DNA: TGTGCCAGCAGCCACGGGACAGGCTCTGGGGCCAACGTCCTGACTTTC
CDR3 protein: CASSHGTGSGANVLTF

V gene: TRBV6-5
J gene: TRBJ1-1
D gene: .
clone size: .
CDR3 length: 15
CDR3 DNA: TGTGCCAGCAGTTTTAGTGACAACCTGAACACTGAAGCTTTCTTT
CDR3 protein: CASSFSDNLNTEAFF

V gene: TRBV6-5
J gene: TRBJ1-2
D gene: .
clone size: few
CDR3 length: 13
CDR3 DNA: TGTGCCAGCAGTCGGGGTTTTGACTATGGCTACACCTTC
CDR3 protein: CASSRGFDYGYTF

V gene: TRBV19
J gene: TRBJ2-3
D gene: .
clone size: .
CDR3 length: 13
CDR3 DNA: TGTGCCAGTAGCAACCCCGGGAGAAATACGCAGTATTTT
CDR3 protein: CASSNPGRNTQYF

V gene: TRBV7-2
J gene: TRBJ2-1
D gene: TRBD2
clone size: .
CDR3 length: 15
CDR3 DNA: TGTGCCAGCAGCCCTCTAGCGGGGGCCTACAATGAGCAGTTCTTC
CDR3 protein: CASSPLAGAYNEQFF

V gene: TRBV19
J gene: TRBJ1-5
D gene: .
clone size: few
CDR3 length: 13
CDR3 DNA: TGTGCCAGTAGTATAGATATCCGACGGGCCCAGCATTTT
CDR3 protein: CASSIDIRRAQHF

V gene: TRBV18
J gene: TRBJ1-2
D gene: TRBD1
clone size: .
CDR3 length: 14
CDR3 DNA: TGTGCCAGCTCGCGCCCCACAGGGGACTATGGCTACACCTTC
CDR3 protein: CASSRPTGDYGYTF

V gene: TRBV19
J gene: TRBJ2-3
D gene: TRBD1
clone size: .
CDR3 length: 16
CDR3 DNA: TGTGCCAGTAGTCCTGGACAGGGGCTTCGGACAGATACGCAGTATTTT
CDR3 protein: CASSPGQGLRTDTQYF

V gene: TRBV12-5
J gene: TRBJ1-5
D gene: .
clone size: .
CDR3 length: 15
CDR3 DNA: TGTGCTAGTGGTTTCGTAGTGGATGGAGATCAGCCCCAGCATTTT
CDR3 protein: CASGFVVDGDQPQHF

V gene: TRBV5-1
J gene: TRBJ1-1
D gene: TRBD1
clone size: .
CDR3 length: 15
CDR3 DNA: TGCGCCAGCCGAATCGACAGGGTGGGGAACACTGAAGCTTTCTTT
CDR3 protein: CASRIDRVGNTEAFF

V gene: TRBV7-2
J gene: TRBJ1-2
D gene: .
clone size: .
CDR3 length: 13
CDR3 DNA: TGTGCCAGCAGCCGTGACAGGAGCTATGGCTACACCTTC
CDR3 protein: CASSRDRSYGYTF

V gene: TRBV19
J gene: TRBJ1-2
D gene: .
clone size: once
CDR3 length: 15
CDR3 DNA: TGTGCCAGTAGTATAGAGTGGAGAAGCTCGTATGGCTACACCTTC
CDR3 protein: CASSIEWRSSYGYTF

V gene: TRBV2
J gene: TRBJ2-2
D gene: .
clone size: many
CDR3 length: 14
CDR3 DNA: TGTGCCAGCAGTGGGAAGGGGCTGTCCGGGGAGCTGTTTTTT
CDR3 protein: CASSGKGLSGELFF

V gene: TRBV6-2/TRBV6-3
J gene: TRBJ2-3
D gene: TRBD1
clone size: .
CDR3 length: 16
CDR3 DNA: TGTGCCAGCAGTGAGGGTGGGACAGGGAGCGCAGATACGCAGTATTTT
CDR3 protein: CASSEGGTGSADTQYF

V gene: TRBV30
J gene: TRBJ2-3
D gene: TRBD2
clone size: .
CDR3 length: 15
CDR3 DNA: TGTGCCTGGAGGAGGGTAGCGGGTGGCACAGATACGCAGTATTTT
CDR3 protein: CAWRRVAGGTDTQYF

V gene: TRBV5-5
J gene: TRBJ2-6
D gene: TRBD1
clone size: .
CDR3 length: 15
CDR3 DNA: TGTGCCAGCAGCCGGGACAGGGCTGGGGCCAACGTCCTGACTTTC
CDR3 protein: CASSRDRAGANVLTF

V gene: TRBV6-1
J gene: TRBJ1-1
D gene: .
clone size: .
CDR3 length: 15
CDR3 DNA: TGTGCCAGCAGTGAAACGACAGTCGGGCGGACTGAAGCTTTCTTT
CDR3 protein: CASSETTVGRTEAFF

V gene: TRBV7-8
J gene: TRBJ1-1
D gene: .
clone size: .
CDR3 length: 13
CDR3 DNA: TGTGCCAGCAGCTTTTCAGTTAACACTGAAGCTTTCTTT
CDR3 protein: CASSFSVNTEAFF

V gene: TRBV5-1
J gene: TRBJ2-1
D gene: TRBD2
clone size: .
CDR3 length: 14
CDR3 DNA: TGCGCCAGCAGCCTTAGCGGGGGGTACAATGAGCAGTTCTTC
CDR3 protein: CASSLSGGYNEQFF

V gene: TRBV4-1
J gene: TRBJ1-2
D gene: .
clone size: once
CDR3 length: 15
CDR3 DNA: TGCGCCAGCAGCCTGACCAGGGATCCTAACTATGGCTACACCTTC
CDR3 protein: CASSLTRDPNYGYTF

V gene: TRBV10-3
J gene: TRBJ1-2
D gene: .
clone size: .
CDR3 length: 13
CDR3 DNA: TGTGCCATCAGTGAAAGGGGCGACTATGGCTACACCTTC
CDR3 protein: CAISERGDYGYTF

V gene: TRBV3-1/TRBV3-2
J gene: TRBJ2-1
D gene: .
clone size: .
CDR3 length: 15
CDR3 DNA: TGTGCCAGCAGCCATTCCCACGGGGATTACAATGAGCAGTTCTTC
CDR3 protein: CASSHSHGDYNEQFF